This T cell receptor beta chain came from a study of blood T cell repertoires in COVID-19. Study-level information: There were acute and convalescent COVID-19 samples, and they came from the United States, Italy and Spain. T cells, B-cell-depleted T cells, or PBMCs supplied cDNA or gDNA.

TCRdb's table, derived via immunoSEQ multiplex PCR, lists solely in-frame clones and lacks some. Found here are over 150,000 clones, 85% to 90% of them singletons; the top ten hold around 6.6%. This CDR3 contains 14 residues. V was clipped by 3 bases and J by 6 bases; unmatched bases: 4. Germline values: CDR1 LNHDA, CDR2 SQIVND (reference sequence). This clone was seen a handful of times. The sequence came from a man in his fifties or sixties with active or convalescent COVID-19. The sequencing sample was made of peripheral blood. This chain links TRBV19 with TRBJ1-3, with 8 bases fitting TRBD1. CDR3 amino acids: CASSIRGPENTIYF. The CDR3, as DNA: TGTGCCAGTAGTATCAGGGGGCCCGAAAACACCATATATTTT.